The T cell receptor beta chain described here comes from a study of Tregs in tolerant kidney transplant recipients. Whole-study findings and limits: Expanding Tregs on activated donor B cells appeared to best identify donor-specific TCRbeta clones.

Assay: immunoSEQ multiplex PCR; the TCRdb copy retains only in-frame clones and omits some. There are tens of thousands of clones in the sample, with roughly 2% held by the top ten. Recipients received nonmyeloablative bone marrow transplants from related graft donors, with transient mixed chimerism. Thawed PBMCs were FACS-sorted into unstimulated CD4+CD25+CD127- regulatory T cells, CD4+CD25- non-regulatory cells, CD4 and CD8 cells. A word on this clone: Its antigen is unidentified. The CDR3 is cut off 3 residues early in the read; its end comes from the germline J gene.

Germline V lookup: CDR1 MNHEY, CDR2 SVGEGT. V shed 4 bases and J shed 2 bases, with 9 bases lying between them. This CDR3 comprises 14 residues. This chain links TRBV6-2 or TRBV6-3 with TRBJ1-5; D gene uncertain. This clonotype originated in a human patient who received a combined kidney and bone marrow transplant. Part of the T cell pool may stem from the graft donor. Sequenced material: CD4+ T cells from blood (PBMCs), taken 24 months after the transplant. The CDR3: CASSSITGNQPQHF. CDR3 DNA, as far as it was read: TGTGCCAGCAGTTCCATAACTGGCAATCAGCCC.